Listed here are 28 T cell receptor beta chains from one sample, sequenced in a study of beta chain features in type 1 diabetes. The entirety of the isolated RNA underwent reverse transcription, so expressed TCRB transcripts were sequenced. The table came from immunoSEQ multiplex PCR; TCRdb's copy has only in-frame clones and leaves some out. The table shows 810,000 or so clones, with about 17% occurring only once. The source material was naive CD4+ T cells from blood. The origin of the receptors is a woman between 18 and 29 years old in good health.

This clone was found a few times. The chain joins TRBV6-6 to TRBJ1-2, with unresolved D. Trimming stripped 5 bases from V and 8 bases from J, with 18 bases between. The CDR3 sequence is 14 residues long. Germline V gene data show CDR1 as MNHNY and CDR2 as SVGAGI (reference sequence). The CDR3 reads CASSVHVQSSGYTF. CDR3 in DNA: TGTGCCAGCAGTGTTCACGTTCAGTCGAGCGGCTACACCTTC.

This clone has only a few counts. This chain connects TRBV7-2 to TRBJ2-5; TRBD2 matches 7 bases. Trimming at V came to 5 bases and at J to 5 bases, leaving 14 bases not matched to a gene. CDR3 length: 16 amino acids. Germline-derived CDR1 and CDR2 are SGHTA and FQGNSA. CDR3 in amino acids: CASSPFGGGLAETQYF. Here the CDR3 DNA reads TGTGCCAGCAGCCCTTTTGGGGGAGGGTTGGCGGAGACCCAGTACTTC. The complete variable domain, with remaining parts taken from reference TRBV7-2 and TRBJ2-5, reads GAGVSQSPSNKVTEKGKDVELRCDPISGHTALYWYRQSLGQGLEFLIYFQGNSAPDKSGLPSDRFSAERTGGSVSTLTIQRTQQEDSAVYLCASSPFGGGLAETQYFGPGTRLLVL.

This chain uses TRBV7-9 with TRBJ2-5; 10 bases are shared with TRBD1. Germline-derived CDR1 and CDR2 are SEHNR and FQNEAQ (reference sequence). The CDR3 totals 16 residues. V trimming: 5 bases; J trimming: 3 bases; junction bases outside the gene matches: 9. The CDR3 DNA follows: TGTGCCAGCAGCACGTGGACCGGGACAGGGGAAGAGACCCAGTACTTC. Translating it yields CASSTWTGTGEETQYF.

A few counts support this clone. The chain recombines TRBV2 with TRBJ1-5; the D is unclear. Germline V gene lookup returns CDR1 SNHLY and CDR2 FYNNEI. V was trimmed by 2 bases and J by 5 bases, leaving 10 bases between them. The CDR3 loop spans 14 amino acids. The CDR3 protein is CASSERHSHQPQHF. The CDR3 region has the DNA TGTGCCAGCAGTGAAAGACACAGCCATCAGCCCCAGCATTTT.

This CDR3 is CASSELWVSNQPQHF. The CDR3 nucleotides are TGTGCCAGCAGTGAGCTCTGGGTTAGCAATCAGCCCCAGCATTTT. The chain recombines TRBV6-1 with TRBJ1-5; D remains unclear. The CDR3 is made up of 15 amino acids. Germline assignment: CDR1 MNHNS and CDR2 SASEGT. The ends were cut back, 3 bases at V and 0 bases at J, with 9 bases in the middle.

The chain has TRBV7-3 and TRBJ2-5; D perhaps matches TRBD1 (6 bases). CDR1 SGHTA and CDR2 FQGTGA come from the germline V gene. The CDR3 extends over 12 amino acids. Deletions cut 5 bases from V and 5 bases from J, with 9 bases between. CDR3 sequence: CASSNDRETQYF. CDR3 nucleotides: TGTGCCAGCAGCAATGACAGGGAGACCCAGTACTTC.

This clone was counted only a few times. This chain joins TRBV13 and TRBJ2-3; 9 nucleotides align to TRBD2. The V and J ends lost 3 bases and 2 bases, in that order; junction bases with no gene match: 3. CDR1 is PRHDT, CDR2 FYEKMQ, per germline (reference sequence). The CDR3 is 15 amino acids. The CDR3 region is CASSLGLANTDTQYF. Written as DNA, the CDR3 is TGTGCCAGCAGCTTGGGACTAGCAAACACAGATACGCAGTATTTT.

This clone was counted between two and nine times. The rearrangement links TRBV19 to TRBJ1-4, with D possibly TRBD1 on 6 matching bases. Looked up from germline, CDR1 is LNHDA and CDR2 is SQIVND (reference sequence). There are 13 residues in the CDR3. The V end lost 7 bases, the J end lost 11 bases, and 17 bases lay between the germline ends. CDR3 nucleotides: TGTGCCAGTAAGGACACCGGGGACATGAAACTGTTTTTT. It translates to CASKDTGDMKLFF.

V gene TRBV7-2 combines with J gene TRBJ2-7; a possible D gene is TRBD2 (6 bases). V lost 6 bases and J 4 bases, leaving 28 bases between the germline ends. The CDR3 runs to 18 residues. Per germline, CDR1 SGHTA and CDR2 FQGNSA. The CDR3 DNA follows: TGTGCCAGCAGTGAGGAGGTCTTTGGATCGACTAGGCATTACGAGCAGTACTTC. The encoded protein is CASSEEVFGSTRHYEQYF. Looking up the rest from reference TRBV7-2 and TRBJ2-7 gives the full variable domain: GAGVSQSPSNKVTEKGKDVELRCDPISGHTALYWYRQSLGQGLEFLIYFQGNSAPDKSGLPSDRFSAERTGGSVSTLTIQRTQQEDSAVYLCASSEEVFGSTRHYEQYFGPGTRLTVT.

This clone was picked up a small number of times. This chain uses TRBV6-6 with TRBJ1-4, with TRBD1 identical over 8 bases. CDR3 length: 16 amino acids. Germline CDR1 and CDR2: MNHNY and SVGAGI (reference sequence). Trimming at V came to 2 bases and at J to 8 bases, leaving 10 bases not matched to a gene. The CDR3 region has the DNA TGTGCCAGCAGTTACGGGACGACAGGGGCATCGGAAAAACTGTTTTTT. Its protein product is CASSYGTTGASEKLFF.

This clone appeared a few times. Other DNA sequences from this sample encode an identical CDR3 as well. The chain combines TRBV5-1 with TRBJ2-6, with D hard to call. Trimming removed 4 bases at V and 0 bases at J, with 2 bases between. Per germline, CDR1 SGHRS and CDR2 YFSETQ. The CDR3 is 13 residues long. The CDR3 DNA is TGCGCCAGCAGCCTCTCTGGGGCCAACGTCCTGACTTTC. Translation: CASSLSGANVLTF.

This clone has more than one count but fewer than ten. Here the CDR3 reads CASSLIRAEAFF. CDR3 DNA: TGTGCCAGCAGCTTAATCCGGGCTGAAGCTTTCTTT. This chain connects TRBV11-1 to TRBJ1-1; D gene unclear. The CDR3 runs to 12 residues. Germline V lookup: CDR1 SGHAT, CDR2 FQDESV (reference sequence). Trimming left V 2 bases short and J 6 bases short, with 7 bases between.

This clone was observed a handful of times. This chain links TRBV5-1 with TRBJ2-5; no clear D. V lost 1 base to trimming and J lost 1 base, with 11 bases between them. The germline gives CDR1 SGHRS, CDR2 YFSETQ. The CDR3 length is 15 residues. In DNA form, the CDR3 reads TGCGCCAGCAGCTTGCTAGTAACGGGCCAAGAGACCCAGTACTTC. Translating it yields CASSLLVTGQETQYF.

The chain has TRBV18 and TRBJ1-1; D unresolved. This CDR3 contains 14 residues. From germline, CDR1 is KGHSH and CDR2 LQKENI. The ends were cut back, 8 bases at V and 4 bases at J, with 17 bases in the middle. The CDR3 is CASRRSGERTEAFF. CDR3 coding DNA: TGTGCCAGCCGGCGGTCGGGAGAACGCACTGAAGCTTTCTTT.

The chain couples TRBV7-3 to TRBJ2-5, with 8 bases fitting TRBD2. CDR1 and CDR2 from the germline V gene are SGHTA and FQGTGA. J lost 6 bases, V lost 4 bases, and 7 bases had no gene match. The CDR3 is 14 amino acids. CDR3 region: CASSSSGSWKTQYF. DNA for the CDR3: TGTGCCAGCAGCTCGAGCGGGAGTTGGAAGACCCAGTACTTC.

The chain employs TRBV7-9 and TRBJ2-3; 9 bases align to TRBD2. Germline lookup yields CDR1 SEHNR and CDR2 FQNEAQ (reference sequence). The CDR3 consists of 17 residues. V lost 2 bases, J lost 2 bases, and 8 bases stayed unmatched. CDR3 sequence reads: CASSLLRLAAATDTQYF. The CDR3 nucleotides are TGTGCCAGCAGCTTACTAAGACTAGCGGCGGCCACAGATACGCAGTATTTT.

In this sample, this clone turned up a few times. The rearrangement joins TRBV9 to TRBJ1-1, with a possible D match to TRBD1 (5 bases). V lost 1 base to trimming and J lost 3 bases, with 10 bases between them. Germline V gene data show CDR1 as SGDLS and CDR2 as YYNGEE. The CDR3 totals 14 residues. The CDR3 reads CASSVQGWDTEAFF. Written as DNA, the CDR3 is TGTGCCAGCAGCGTACAGGGCTGGGACACTGAAGCTTTCTTT.

Notes on this clone: A read error may explain this, as a much larger clone is one base away. The chain has TRBV7-6 and TRBJ2-3, with unresolved D. V shed 5 bases and J shed 2 bases, with 5 bases lying between them. The CDR3 is 12 amino acids. Germline CDR1 SGHVS, CDR2 FNYEAQ. CDR3 bases: TGTGCCAGCAGCGGGGTCACAGATACGCAGTATTTT. Translating gives CASSGVTDTQYF. The variable domain in full, completed from reference TRBV7-6 and TRBJ2-3, reads GAGVSQSPRYKVTKRGQDVALRCDPISGHVSLYWYRQALGQGPEFLTYFNYEAQQDKSGLPNDRFSAERPEGSISTLTIQRTEQRDSAMYRCASSGVTDTQYFGPGTRLTVL.

There are a few counts of this clone. This chain joins TRBV15 and TRBJ2-3, with D hard to call. Germline V gene lookup returns CDR1 LNHNV and CDR2 YYDKDF (reference sequence). The CDR3 loop spans 12 amino acids. Trimming removed 0 bases at V and 8 bases at J, with 6 bases between. This chain's CDR3 is CATSRDRGTQYF. CDR3 DNA sequence: TGTGCCACCAGCAGAGATCGAGGTACGCAGTATTTT.

In this sample, this clone turned up a few times. The CDR3 bases are TGTGCCAGCAGCAACGGACTAGCGGGTAACAATGAGCAGTTCTTC. Protein: CASSNGLAGNNEQFF. The rearrangement links TRBV11-3 to TRBJ2-1, with 11 bases matching TRBD2. In germline, CDR1 is SGHNT, CDR2 YENEEA. CDR3 size: 15 residues. V lost 5 bases, J lost 5 bases, and 5 bases stayed unmatched.

This chain joins TRBV6-5 and TRBJ1-1, with 8 bases lining up with TRBD1. Germline values: CDR1 MNHEY, CDR2 SVGAGI. This CDR3 comprises 15 residues. With 5 bases clipped from V and 3 bases from J, the junction kept 8 bases outside the gene matches. CDR3 amino acids: CASSRTATGDTEAFF. The CDR3 DNA follows: TGTGCCAGCAGTCGAACCGCGACAGGGGACACTGAAGCTTTCTTT.

The chain has TRBV5-1 and TRBJ2-1; D is possibly TRBD1 or TRBD2 (5 bases each). The V end was cut by 5 bases, the J end by 0 bases, with 18 bases between. The CDR3 sequence is 17 residues long. Germline loops: CDR1 SGHRS, CDR2 YFSETQ. For the CDR3, the DNA is TGCGCCAGCAGTAACCGCCGGGGCTCGAGCTCCTACAATGAGCAGTTCTTC. As protein: CASSNRRGSSSYNEQFF.

The rearrangement joins TRBV29-1 to TRBJ2-4; 7 bases map to TRBD2. Germline V lookup: CDR1 SQVTM, CDR2 ANQGSEA. The V and J ends lost 7 bases and 5 bases, in that order; junction bases with no gene match: 5. This CDR3 region has 12 residues. As DNA, the CDR3 is TGCAGCGCTGGGACTACCCAAAACATTCAGTACTTC. Translating it yields CSAGTTQNIQYF.

This clone was recorded a few times. The CDR3: CASSVGLARNNEQFF. DNA of the CDR3: TGTGCCAGCAGCGTAGGGTTAGCGAGGAACAATGAGCAGTTCTTC. The rearrangement joins TRBV9 to TRBJ2-1, with a tentative D call TRBD2 (5 bases). V lost 0 bases, J lost 5 bases, and 12 bases lay in between. The CDR3 sequence is 15 residues long. The V gene's germline CDR1 is SGDLS and CDR2 YYNGEE.

The chain is built from TRBV18 and TRBJ2-7, with 7 bases aligning to TRBD1. CDR1 KGHSH and CDR2 LQKENI come from the germline V gene. V lost 1 base and J lost 0; bases outside the gene matches: 3. This CDR3 comprises 15 residues. The chain's CDR3 is CASSPHRDSSYEQYF. DNA of the CDR3: TGTGCCAGCTCACCACATCGGGACAGCTCCTACGAGCAGTACTTC.

The chain carries TRBV28 and TRBJ2-3; possibly TRBD1 for D (6 bases). The CDR3 sequence is 15 residues long. Germline V gene data show CDR1 as MDHEN and CDR2 as SYDVKM. V was shortened by 3 bases and J by 4 bases, with 14 bases between the two germline ends. CDR3 amino acids: CASSFVGRGSDTQYF. CDR3 sequence (DNA): TGTGCCAGCAGTTTCGTCGGCAGGGGTTCAGATACGCAGTATTTT.

This clone was seen a few times. One end of the junction is discordant with germline, which a read error may explain. This chain connects TRBV7-7 to TRBJ2-3, with D perhaps matching TRBD2 (5 bases). The CDR3 runs to 12 residues. CDR1 is SSHAT, CDR2 FNYEAQ, per germline (reference sequence). The CDR3 DNA follows: TGTGCTAGCAGCTCAGCGGAAGATACGCAGTATTTT. Its translation is CASSSAEDTQYF. The full variable domain, rest sourced from reference TRBV7-7 and TRBJ2-3, is GAGVSQSPRYKVTKRGQDVTLRCDPISSHATLYWYQQALGQGPEFLTYFNYEAQPDKSGLPSDRFSAERPEGSISTLTIQRTEQRDSAMYRCASSSAEDTQYFGPGTRLTVL.

As to this clone: The same CDR3 also results from other DNA sequences found in this sample. The J gene is TRBJ1-1, the V gene TRBV7-9; maybe TRBD1 (5 bases). Trimming stripped 2 bases from V and 5 bases from J, with 9 bases between. The CDR3 runs 13 residues. Germline CDR1 and CDR2: SEHNR and FQNEAQ (reference sequence). CDR3 sequence (DNA): TGTGCCAGCAGCTTAACCAGGGATACTGAAGCTTTCTTT. Its translation is CASSLTRDTEAFF.